This T cell receptor beta chain was profiled in a study of post-analysis software for immune sequencing data. The overall study: Recorded disease courses covered relapsing-remitting, secondary progressive and progressive-relapsing multiple sclerosis. Some patients had no subtype annotation.

The CDR3 covers 16 residues. The germline V gene has CDR1 SGHVS and CDR2 FNYEAQ. Study findings and constraints: Multiple sclerosis patients showed significantly lower normalized Chao1 diversity than controls did. Roughly five TRBV segments were significantly more frequent in patients than in controls. TRBV5-6, TRBV5-1 and TRBV20-1 were among these segments.

Unique-molecular-identifier-tagged TCR beta cDNA libraries were used. TCRdb ran MiXCR on the PCR reads and lists one entry per CDR3 protein. The repertoire holds some 500,000 distinct CDR3 sequences, with 45% as singletons. Notes on this clonotype: The antigen is unknown. A read error is possible here, since a much larger clone lies one base away.

Sequences were obtained from blood. V usage is TRBV7-6 and J usage is TRBJ2-7; 10 bases agree with TRBD2. This receptor was taken from a girl aged 5-17 years with multiple sclerosis. In nucleotides, the CDR3 is TGTGCCAGCAGTAGAGGACTAGCGGTTAGCTCCTACGAGCAGCACTTC. Translating it yields CASSRGLAVSSYEQHF.